The clone carrying this T cell receptor beta chain has just a few counts. The record originates from a study of blood T cell repertoires in COVID-19. The germline gives CDR1 SGHAT, CDR2 FQNNGV. Trimming cost V 0 bases and J 6 bases, with 14 bases left between them. The CDR3 has 15 residues. The table came from immunoSEQ multiplex PCR; TCRdb's copy has only in-frame clones and leaves some out. The sample consists of over 70,000 clones, 70% to 90% of them appearing once. The sequencing input was peripheral blood. The clonotype comes from a man aged 60-69 years with COVID-19, enrolled during active disease. This sequence joins TRBV11-2 and TRBJ1-2; D call uncertain. The CDR3 DNA reads as TGTGCCAGCAGCTTAGATTTCGGTCTTCCCCATGGCTACACCTTC. It translates to CASSLDFGLPHGYTF.